This record covers a single T cell receptor (beta chain). The treatment was: oral pan-JAK inhibitor, 5-10 mg twice daily. Patients with alopecia areata provided lesional scalp punch biopsies as well as peripheral blood. This entry belongs to a study of CD8+ T cells in alopecia areata. Reverse transcribed after extraction, RNA yielded cDNA as the sequencing template. The protocol was immunoSEQ multiplex PCR, while the TCRdb copy is restricted to in-frame clones and leaves out a portion. The table has roughly 100,000 clones, around 84% seen once. The CDR3 covers 15 residues. Germline V gene lookup returns CDR1 SGHKS and CDR2 YYEKEE (reference sequence). Trimming cost V 4 bases and J 6 bases; bases outside gene matches: 10.

Specimen: CD8+ T cells sorted from blood, collected at roughly week 30, from a patient treated with tofacitinib. This chain joins TRBV5-5 and TRBJ2-1; 7 bases fit TRBD1. The receptor was isolated from a human donor with alopecia areata. Here the CDR3 reads CASSPGEGAFNEQFF. Here the CDR3 DNA reads TGTGCCAGCAGCCCCGGTGAGGGGGCCTTCAATGAGCAGTTCTTC.